This TCR beta chain was retrieved from a study of T cells after yellow fever vaccination. Researchers made TCR cDNA using 5'RACE template switching, and this step added a universal primer site and UMIs. TCRdb processed the 5' RACE reads anew with MiXCR; each CDR3 protein has one entry. The data show some 110,000 distinct CDR3 sequences, about 6.8% seen once. J was trimmed by 10 bases and V by 4 bases; bases with no gene match: 16. The V gene's germline CDR1 is LGHDT and CDR2 YNNKEL (reference sequence). The CDR3 spans 18 residues. Study-wide results and caveats: It was the secondary response that reached its peak faster, day 5 versus 15, but it was weaker.

This clonotype appeared many times. Antigen unknown. The rearrangement links TRBV3-1 to TRBJ2-3; 14 positions agree with TRBD2. The sequence came from a man younger than 35 who received the YFV17D yellow fever vaccine. Source: CD4+ T cells sorted from PBMCs, taken more than 40 days after the first yellow fever vaccination. CDR3 protein: CASSLLGLAGDPRHSQYF. The CDR3, as DNA: TGTGCCAGCAGCCTCCTGGGACTAGCGGGGGACCCCCGCCACTCGCAGTATTTT.